This TCR beta chain was sequenced for a study of T cell repertoires in cytomegalovirus infection. General study results and limits: CMV-specific HLA-C-restricted TCR beta clonotypes dominated the ex vivo response. The study identified carriers of CMV plus the relevant HLA from cumulative public TCR beta family frequency.

For this clonotype: The antigen is unknown. A much larger clone lies a single base off, so this may be a read error.

TCRdb fed the reads into MiXCR, producing one record per CDR3 protein. The table has over 85,000 distinct CDR3 sequences, approximately 15% seen once. Germline V lookup: CDR1 ENHRY, CDR2 SYGVKD. CDR3 length equals 14 residues. V lost 6 bases and J lost 8; bases outside the gene matches: 12. Sequencing was done on a sample of PBMCs. The clonotype comes from a human donor in good health (CMV status not recorded). Some clones in this sample may be carry-over from other donors' samples. J is TRBJ1-2 and V is TRBV10-3; 7 bases agree with TRBD1. The CDR3 DNA reads TGTGCCATCAGCCAGCTGGGACAGAGGGACGGCTACACCTTC. As protein: CAISQLGQRDGYTF.